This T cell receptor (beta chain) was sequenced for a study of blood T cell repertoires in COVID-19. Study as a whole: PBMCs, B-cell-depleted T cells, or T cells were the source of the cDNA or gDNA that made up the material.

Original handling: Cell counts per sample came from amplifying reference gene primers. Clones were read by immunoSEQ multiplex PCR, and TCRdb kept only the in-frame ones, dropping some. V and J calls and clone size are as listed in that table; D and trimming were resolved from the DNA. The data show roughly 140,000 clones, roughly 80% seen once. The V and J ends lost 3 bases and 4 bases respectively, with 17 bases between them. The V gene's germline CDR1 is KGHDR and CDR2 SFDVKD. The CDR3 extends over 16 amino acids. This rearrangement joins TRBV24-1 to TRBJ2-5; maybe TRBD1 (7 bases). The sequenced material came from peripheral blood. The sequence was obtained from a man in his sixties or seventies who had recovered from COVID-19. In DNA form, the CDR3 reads TGTGCCACCAGTGATCCAAGGGCGCAGGGGGGAGAGACCCAGTACTTC. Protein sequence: CATSDPRAQGGETQYF.